The 8 T cell receptor beta chains below come from one sample, sequenced in a study of blood T cell repertoires in COVID-19. The method was immunoSEQ multiplex PCR; TCRdb's version includes in-frame clones alone and lacks a portion of them. Of fewer than 500,000 clones in the sample, around 87% were seen once. Sequencing was carried out using PBMCs or T cells enriched from blood (not recorded which). These receptors came from a man aged 25-45 years who had recovered from COVID-19.

The J gene is TRBJ1-1, the V gene TRBV12-3 or TRBV12-4; D remains unclear. V gave up 4 bases and J gave up 0 bases, with 6 bases separating them. This CDR3 comprises 13 residues. The CDR3 DNA reads TGTGCCAGCAGTTCCCCTATGAACACTGAAGCTTTCTTT. Translated: CASSSPMNTEAFF.

This clone was recorded only once. J is TRBJ1-2 and V is TRBV2; no firm D call. V was pared by 3 bases and J by 3 bases, with 11 bases between. Germline CDR1 is SNHLY and CDR2 is FYNNEI. The length of the CDR3 is 14 residues. The CDR3 nucleotides read TGTGCCAGCAGTGAGGAGGGTAGTTACTATGGCTACACCTTC. This gives the protein CASSEEGSYYGYTF.

The V gene is TRBV19, the J gene TRBJ2-7; 8 nucleotides match TRBD1. Germline V gives CDR1 LNHDA, CDR2 SQIVND (reference sequence). The V gene end was trimmed by 2 bases and the J gene end by 1 base; junction bases not matched to a gene: 13. The CDR3 is 18 amino acids. As DNA, the CDR3 is TGTGCCAGTAGTATACAATTATCGACAGGGGTGACGTCCTACGAGCAGTACTTC. It is translated as CASSIQLSTGVTSYEQYF.

The chain recombines TRBV19 with TRBJ2-7; possibly TRBD1 for D (5 bases). CDR1 and CDR2 from the germline V gene are LNHDA and SQIVND (reference sequence). The CDR3 length is 14 residues. The germline V and J ends were trimmed by 0 bases and 5 bases, with 11 bases remaining between them. The CDR3 nucleotides are TGTGCCAGTAGTATAGAAGCAGGGCTCGACGAGCAGTACTTC. Encoded protein: CASSIEAGLDEQYF.

The chain couples TRBV12-5 to TRBJ1-6, with D possibly matching TRBD1 (5 bases). This CDR3 comprises 15 residues. Trimming took off 8 bases at V and 5 bases at J, with 16 bases between the two ends. The V gene's germline CDR1 is LGHNT and CDR2 FRNRAP. CDR3 region: CASPPTAGNNSPLHF. The CDR3 bases are TGTGCTAGTCCCCCGACAGCAGGAAATAATTCACCCCTCCACTTT.

V is TRBV5-1 and J is TRBJ2-2; D may be TRBD1 (6 bases). The CDR3 spans 22 residues. The germline V gene has CDR1 SGHRS and CDR2 YFSETQ. Trimming cost V 4 bases and J 1 base, with 32 bases left between them. The CDR3 region has the DNA TGCGCCAGCAGCCTCAGGGGCCTGTCAGGGTGGCAACCTCCCCTGAACACCGGGGAGCTGTTTTTT. The encoded protein is CASSLRGLSGWQPPLNTGELFF.

The chain uses TRBV25-1 and TRBJ1-5, with a tentative D call TRBD1 (6 bases). This CDR3 has 13 amino acids. CDR1 MGHDK and CDR2 SYGVNS come from the germline V gene. With 6 bases removed from V and 3 bases from J, the gap between germline ends came to 9 bases. The CDR3 bases are TGTGCCAGCAGCGGACAGTACAATCAGCCCCAGCATTTT. It is translated as CASSGQYNQPQHF.

This chain connects TRBV6-6 to TRBJ1-5; D may be TRBD1 (5 bases). Trimming removed 6 bases from V and 0 bases from J, with 12 bases in between. Germline loops: CDR1 MNHNY, CDR2 SVGAGI (reference sequence). There are 15 residues in the CDR3. Written as DNA, the CDR3 is TGTGCCAGCAGCCCCGCGGGGCCTAGCAATCAGCCCCAGCATTTT. As protein: CASSPAGPSNQPQHF.